This T cell receptor (beta chain) emerged from a study of blood T cells in healthy people across ages. Then a second PCR, running roughly 7 to 12 cycles, was carried out with a sample-barcoded 5' primer and a J-beta primer mix. Each cDNA molecule was tagged by a template-switch adaptor with 12 random nucleotides. Using its own MiXCR run on the 5' RACE reads, TCRdb lists one record per CDR3 protein. The sample has about 680,000 distinct CDR3 sequences; around 45% are singletons. The sample holds one count of this clonotype. Antigen specificity is unknown. Study observations and caveats: Significant beta diversity loss was already apparent by age roughly 40, declining roughly linearly. Strongly correlated with naive T cell percentage was TCR beta diversity.

Germline-derived CDR1 and CDR2 are MDHEN and SYDVKM. The CDR3 extends over 15 amino acids. The receptor's source is a woman aged 55-70 years in good health. This chain joins TRBV28 and TRBJ2-5; 9 nucleotides line up with TRBD1. The J call could be wrong; TRBJ2-7 is a better fit for the DNA end. Sequenced: blood. This CDR3 is CASSLPGQGDYEQYF. In nucleotides, the CDR3 is TGTGCCAGCAGTTTACCGGGACAGGGTGACTACGAGCAGTACTTC.